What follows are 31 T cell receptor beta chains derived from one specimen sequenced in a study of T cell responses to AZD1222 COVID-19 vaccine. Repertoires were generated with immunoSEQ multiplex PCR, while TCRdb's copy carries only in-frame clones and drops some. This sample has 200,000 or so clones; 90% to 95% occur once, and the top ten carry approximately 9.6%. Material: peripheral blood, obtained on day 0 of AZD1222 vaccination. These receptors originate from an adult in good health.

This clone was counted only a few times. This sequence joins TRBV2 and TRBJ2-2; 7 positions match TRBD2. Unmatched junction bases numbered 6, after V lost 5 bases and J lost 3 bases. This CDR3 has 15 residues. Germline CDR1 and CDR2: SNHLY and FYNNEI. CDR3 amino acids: CASSRASGYTGELFF. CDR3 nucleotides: TGTGCCAGCAGTAGGGCTAGCGGATACACCGGGGAGCTGTTTTTT.

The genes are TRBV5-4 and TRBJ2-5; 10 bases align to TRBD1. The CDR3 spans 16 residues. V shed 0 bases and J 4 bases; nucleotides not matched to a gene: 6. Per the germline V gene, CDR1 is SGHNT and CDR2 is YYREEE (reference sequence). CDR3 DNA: TGTGCCAGCAGCTTGGTTCCGAGGGACAGGGGAGAGACCCAGTACTTC. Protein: CASSLVPRDRGETQYF. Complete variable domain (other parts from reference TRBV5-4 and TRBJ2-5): ETGVTQSPTHLIKTRGQQVTLRCSSQSGHNTVSWYQQALGQGPQFIFQYYREEENGRGNFPPRFSGLQFPNYSSELNVNALELDDSALYLCASSLVPRDRGETQYFGPGTRLLVL.

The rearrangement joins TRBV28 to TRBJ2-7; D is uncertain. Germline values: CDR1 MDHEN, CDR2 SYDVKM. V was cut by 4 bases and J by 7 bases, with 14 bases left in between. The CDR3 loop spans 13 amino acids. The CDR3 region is CASSSISTKEQYF. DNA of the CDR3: TGTGCCAGCAGTTCAATCTCTACTAAAGAGCAGTACTTC.

The CDR3 sequence is CASSLGQGFTYGYTF. Here the CDR3 DNA reads TGTGCCAGCAGCTTAGGACAGGGCTTCACCTATGGCTACACCTTC. The V and J genes are TRBV7-9 and TRBJ1-2; the match to TRBD1 covers 7 bases. The J segment lost 4 bases and the V segment lost 1 base, leaving 6 bases of the junction unmatched. This CDR3 comprises 15 residues. The germline V gene has CDR1 SEHNR and CDR2 FQNEAQ (reference sequence).

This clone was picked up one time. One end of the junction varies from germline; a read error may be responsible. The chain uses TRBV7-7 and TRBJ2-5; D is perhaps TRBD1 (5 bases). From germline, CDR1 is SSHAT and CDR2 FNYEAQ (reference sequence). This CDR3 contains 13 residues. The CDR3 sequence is CASSPDRQETQYF. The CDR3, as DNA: TGTGCTAGCAGCCCCGACAGACAAGAGACCCAGTACTTC. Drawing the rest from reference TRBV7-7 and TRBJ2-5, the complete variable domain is GAGVSQSPRYKVTKRGQDVTLRCDPISSHATLYWYQQALGQGPEFLTYFNYEAQPDKSGLPSDRFSAERPEGSISTLTIQRTEQRDSAMYRCASSPDRQETQYFGPGTRLLVL.

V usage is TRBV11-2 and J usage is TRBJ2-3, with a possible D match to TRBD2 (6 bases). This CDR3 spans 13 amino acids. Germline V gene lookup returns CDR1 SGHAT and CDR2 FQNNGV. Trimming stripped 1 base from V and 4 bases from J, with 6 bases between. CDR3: CASSLAGADTQYF. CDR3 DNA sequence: TGTGCCAGCAGCTTAGCGGGAGCAGATACGCAGTATTTT.

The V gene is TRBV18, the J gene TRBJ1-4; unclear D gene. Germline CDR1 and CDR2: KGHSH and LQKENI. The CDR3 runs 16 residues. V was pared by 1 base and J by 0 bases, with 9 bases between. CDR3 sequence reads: CASSPLTAATNEKLFF. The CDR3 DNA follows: TGTGCCAGCTCACCACTCACAGCTGCAACTAATGAAAAACTGTTTTTT. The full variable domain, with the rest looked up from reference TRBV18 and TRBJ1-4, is NAGVMQNPRHLVRRRGQEARLRCSPMKGHSHVYWYRQLPEEGLKFMVYLQKENIIDESGMPKERFSAEFPKEGPSILRIQQVVRGDSAAYFCASSPLTAATNEKLFFGSGTQLSVL.

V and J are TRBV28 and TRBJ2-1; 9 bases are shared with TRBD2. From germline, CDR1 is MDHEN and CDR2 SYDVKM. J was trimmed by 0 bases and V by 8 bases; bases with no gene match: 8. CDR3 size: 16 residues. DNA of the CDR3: TGTGCCAGCCATAGGCTAGCGGGAAACTCCTACAATGAGCAGTTCTTC. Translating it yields CASHRLAGNSYNEQFF.

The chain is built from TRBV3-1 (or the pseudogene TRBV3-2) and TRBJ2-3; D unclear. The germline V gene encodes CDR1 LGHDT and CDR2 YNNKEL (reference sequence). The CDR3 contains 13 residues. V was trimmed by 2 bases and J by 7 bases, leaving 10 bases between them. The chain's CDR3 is CASSQSADNTQYF. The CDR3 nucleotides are TGTGCCAGCAGCCAAAGTGCAGATAATACGCAGTATTTT.

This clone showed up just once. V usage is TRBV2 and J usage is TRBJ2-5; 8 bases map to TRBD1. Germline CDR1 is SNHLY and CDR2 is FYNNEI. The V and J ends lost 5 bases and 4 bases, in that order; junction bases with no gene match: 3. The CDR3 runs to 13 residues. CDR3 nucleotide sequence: TGTGCCAGCAGTTCCGACAGGGGAGAGACCCAGTACTTC. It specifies CASSSDRGETQYF.

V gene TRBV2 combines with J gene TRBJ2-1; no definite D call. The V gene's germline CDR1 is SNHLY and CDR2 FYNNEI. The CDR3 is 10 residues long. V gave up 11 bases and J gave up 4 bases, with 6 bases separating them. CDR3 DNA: TGTGCCCGCAAGTACAATGAGCAGTTCTTC. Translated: CARKYNEQFF.

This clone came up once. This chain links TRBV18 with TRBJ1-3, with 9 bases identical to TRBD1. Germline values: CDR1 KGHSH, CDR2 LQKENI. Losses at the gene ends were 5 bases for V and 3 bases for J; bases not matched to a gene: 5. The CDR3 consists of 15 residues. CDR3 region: CASSVRDRVGNTIYF. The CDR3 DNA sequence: TGTGCCAGCTCAGTCCGGGACAGGGTTGGAAACACCATATATTTT.

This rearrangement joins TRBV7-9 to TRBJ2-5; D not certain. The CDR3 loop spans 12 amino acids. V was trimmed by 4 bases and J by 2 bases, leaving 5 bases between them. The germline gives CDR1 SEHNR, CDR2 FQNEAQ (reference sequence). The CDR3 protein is CASSSRQETQYF. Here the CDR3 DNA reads TGTGCCAGCAGCTCCCGACAAGAGACCCAGTACTTC.

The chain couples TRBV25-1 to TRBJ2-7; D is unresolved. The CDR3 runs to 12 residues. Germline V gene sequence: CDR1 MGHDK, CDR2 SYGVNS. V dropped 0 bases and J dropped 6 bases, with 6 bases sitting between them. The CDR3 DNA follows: TGTGCCAGCAGTGAATATCTCGGCGAGCAGTACTTC. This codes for CASSEYLGEQYF.

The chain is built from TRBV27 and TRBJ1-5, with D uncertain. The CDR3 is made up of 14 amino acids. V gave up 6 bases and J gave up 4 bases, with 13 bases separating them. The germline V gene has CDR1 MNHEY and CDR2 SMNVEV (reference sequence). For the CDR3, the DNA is TGTGCCAGCAGGCCACACCAGCGGAATCAGCCCCAGCATTTT. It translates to CASRPHQRNQPQHF.

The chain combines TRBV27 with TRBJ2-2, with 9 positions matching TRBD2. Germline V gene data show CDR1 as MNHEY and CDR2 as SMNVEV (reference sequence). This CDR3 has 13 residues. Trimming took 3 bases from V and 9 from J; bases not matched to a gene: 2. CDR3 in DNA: TGTGCCAGCAGTTTCACTAGCGGGCGGGAGCTGTTTTTT. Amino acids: CASSFTSGRELFF.

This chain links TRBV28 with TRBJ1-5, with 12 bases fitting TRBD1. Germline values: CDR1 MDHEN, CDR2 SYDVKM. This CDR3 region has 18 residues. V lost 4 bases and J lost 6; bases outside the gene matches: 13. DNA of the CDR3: TGTGCCAGCAGTTCGAGACTACCGGGACAGGGGGCATTTCAGCCCCAGCATTTT. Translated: CASSSRLPGQGAFQPQHF.

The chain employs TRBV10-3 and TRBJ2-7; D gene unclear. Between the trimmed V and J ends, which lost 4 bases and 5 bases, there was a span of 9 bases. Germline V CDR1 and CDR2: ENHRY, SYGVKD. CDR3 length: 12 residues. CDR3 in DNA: TGTGCCATCAGTGTAGGTGGGCACGAGCAGTACTTC. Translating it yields CAISVGGHEQYF.

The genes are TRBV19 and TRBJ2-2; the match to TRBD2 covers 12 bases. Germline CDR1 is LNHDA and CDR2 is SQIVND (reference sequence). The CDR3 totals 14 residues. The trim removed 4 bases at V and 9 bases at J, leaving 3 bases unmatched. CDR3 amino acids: CASSTSGRGRELFF. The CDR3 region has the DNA TGTGCCAGTAGTACTAGCGGGAGGGGCCGGGAGCTGTTTTTT.

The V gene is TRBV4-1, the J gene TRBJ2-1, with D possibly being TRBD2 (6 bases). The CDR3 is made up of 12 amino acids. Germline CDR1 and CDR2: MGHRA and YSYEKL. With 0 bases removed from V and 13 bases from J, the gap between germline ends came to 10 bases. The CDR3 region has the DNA TGCGCCAGCAGCCAAGATCAGGGAGGCCAGTTCTTC. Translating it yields CASSQDQGGQFF.

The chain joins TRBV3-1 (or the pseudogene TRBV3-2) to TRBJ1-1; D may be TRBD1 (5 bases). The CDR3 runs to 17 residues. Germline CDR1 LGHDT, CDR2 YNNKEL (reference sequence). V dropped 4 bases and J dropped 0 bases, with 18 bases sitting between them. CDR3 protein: CASSLPGSRGVNTEAFF. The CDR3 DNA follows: TGTGCCAGCAGCCTGCCAGGGTCCCGGGGGGTGAACACTGAAGCTTTCTTT.

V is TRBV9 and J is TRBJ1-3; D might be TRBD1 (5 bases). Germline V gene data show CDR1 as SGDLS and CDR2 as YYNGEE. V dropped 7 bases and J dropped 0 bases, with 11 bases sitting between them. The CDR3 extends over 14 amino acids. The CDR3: CASAGGDSGNTIYF. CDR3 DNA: TGTGCCAGCGCGGGGGGAGACTCTGGAAACACCATATATTTT.

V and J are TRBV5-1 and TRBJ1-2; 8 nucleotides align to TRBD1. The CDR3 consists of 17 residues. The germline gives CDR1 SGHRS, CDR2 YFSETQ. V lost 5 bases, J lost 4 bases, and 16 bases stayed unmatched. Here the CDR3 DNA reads TGCGCCAGCAGGCTCGGGCCCGGGACAGGATTTAGCTATGGCTACACCTTC. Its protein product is CASRLGPGTGFSYGYTF.

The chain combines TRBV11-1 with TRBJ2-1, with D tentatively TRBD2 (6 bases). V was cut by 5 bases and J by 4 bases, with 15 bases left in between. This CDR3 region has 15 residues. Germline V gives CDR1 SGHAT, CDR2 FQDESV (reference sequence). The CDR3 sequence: CASSPGLAGYNEQFF. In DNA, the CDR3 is TGTGCCAGCAGCCCGGGACTGGCGGGGTACAATGAGCAGTTCTTC.

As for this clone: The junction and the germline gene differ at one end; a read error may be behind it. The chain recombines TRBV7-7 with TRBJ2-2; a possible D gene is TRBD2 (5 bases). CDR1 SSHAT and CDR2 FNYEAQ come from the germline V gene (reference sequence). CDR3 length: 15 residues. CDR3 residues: CASSQTQAGNGELFF. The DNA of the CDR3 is TGTGCTAGCAGCCAAACCCAAGCCGGGAATGGGGAGCTGTTTTTT.

DNA for the CDR3: TGTGCCAGCAGTGACCAGACTAGCGGCTACAATGAGCAGTTCTTC. It is translated as CASSDQTSGYNEQFF. The gene calls are TRBV2 and TRBJ2-1; 9 bases fit TRBD2. Looked up from germline, CDR1 is SNHLY and CDR2 is FYNNEI. This CDR3 is built from 15 residues. V was pared by 3 bases and J by 3 bases, with 3 bases of the junction left unmatched.

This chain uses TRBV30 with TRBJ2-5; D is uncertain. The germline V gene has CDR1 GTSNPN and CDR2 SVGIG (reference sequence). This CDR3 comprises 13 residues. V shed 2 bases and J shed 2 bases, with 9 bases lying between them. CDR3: CAWSTRSQETQYF. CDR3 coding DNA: TGTGCCTGGAGTACCAGAAGTCAAGAGACCCAGTACTTC.

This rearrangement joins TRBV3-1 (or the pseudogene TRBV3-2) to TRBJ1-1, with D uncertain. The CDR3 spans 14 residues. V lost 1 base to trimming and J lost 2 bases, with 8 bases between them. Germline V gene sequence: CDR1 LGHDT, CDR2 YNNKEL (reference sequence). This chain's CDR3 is CASSQGTVNTEAFF. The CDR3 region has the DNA TGTGCCAGCAGCCAAGGAACAGTTAACACTGAAGCTTTCTTT.

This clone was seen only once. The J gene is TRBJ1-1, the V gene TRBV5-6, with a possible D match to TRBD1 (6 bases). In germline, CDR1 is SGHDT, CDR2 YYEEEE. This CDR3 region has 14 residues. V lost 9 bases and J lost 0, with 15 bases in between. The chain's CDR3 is CATTNGQMNTEAFF. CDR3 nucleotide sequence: TGTGCCACGACAAACGGACAGATGAACACTGAAGCTTTCTTT.

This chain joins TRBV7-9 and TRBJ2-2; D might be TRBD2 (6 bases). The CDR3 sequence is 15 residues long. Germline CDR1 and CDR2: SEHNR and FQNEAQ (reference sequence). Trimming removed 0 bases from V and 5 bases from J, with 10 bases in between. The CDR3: CASSLAGGRTGELFF. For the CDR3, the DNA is TGTGCCAGCAGCTTAGCGGGAGGACGTACCGGGGAGCTGTTTTTT. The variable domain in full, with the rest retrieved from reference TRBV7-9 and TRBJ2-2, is DTGVSQNPRHKITKRGQNVTFRCDPISEHNRLYWYRQTLGQGPEFLTYFQNEAQLEKSRLLSDRFSAERPKGSFSTLEIQRTEQGDSAMYLCASSLAGGRTGELFFGEGSRLTVL.

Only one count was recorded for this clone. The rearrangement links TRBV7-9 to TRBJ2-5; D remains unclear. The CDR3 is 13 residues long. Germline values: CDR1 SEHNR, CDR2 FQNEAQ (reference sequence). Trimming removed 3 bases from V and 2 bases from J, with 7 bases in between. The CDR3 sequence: CASSFTSQETQYF. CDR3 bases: TGTGCCAGCAGCTTCACTTCGCAAGAGACCCAGTACTTC. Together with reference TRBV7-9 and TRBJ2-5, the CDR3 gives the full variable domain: DTGVSQNPRHKITKRGQNVTFRCDPISEHNRLYWYRQTLGQGPEFLTYFQNEAQLEKSRLLSDRFSAERPKGSFSTLEIQRTEQGDSAMYLCASSFTSQETQYFGPGTRLLVL.